The rows below give T cell receptor beta chains drawn from one sample of a study of identical twins' blood T cells. One entry per CDR3 protein, called by TCRdb with MiXCR from the 5' RACE reads. The sample includes fewer than 450,000 distinct CDR3 sequences, roughly 28% seen only once; the top ten take 5.5% to 6.5%. The sample was PBMCs. Every receptor here comes from a woman aged 18 to 50 in good health. CDR3s include the opening cysteine and the closing phenylalanine or tryptophan. A D gene is named only where the DNA matches it firmly. Expanded clones get a size class; other rows say once, few or many, or leave the size out.

cdr3_aa,cdr3_nt,clone_size,v_call,j_call,d_call
CASSEATEAFF,TGCGCCAGCAGTGAAGCGACAGAAGCTTTCTTT,-,TRBV10-2,TRBJ1-1,-
CASSPGVGNQPQHF,TGTGCCAGCAGTCCAGGGGTCGGCAATCAGCCCCAGCATTTT,many,TRBV27,TRBJ1-5,-
CASSLGLSRLNTEAFF,TGTGCCAGCAGCTTAGGCCTGTCAAGACTTAACACTGAAGCTTTCTTT,few,TRBV7-9,TRBJ1-1,-
CASSTPRYNSPLHF,TGTGCCAGCAGCACCCCCCGGTATAATTCACCCCTCCACTTT,few,TRBV27,TRBJ1-6,-
CASRDGISVGKMAGTEAFF,TGCGCCAGCAGGGATGGGATAAGCGTGGGGAAGATGGCTGGCACTGAAGCTTTCTTT,once,TRBV5-1,TRBJ1-1,-
CSTPRDSSYEQYF,TGCAGTACTCCCCGGGACAGCTCCTACGAGCAGTACTTC,-,TRBV20-1,TRBJ2-7,TRBD1
CASSYPGQGTSNQPQHF,TGTGCCAGCAGTTACCCCGGACAGGGAACGAGCAATCAGCCCCAGCATTTT,many,TRBV6-6,TRBJ1-5,TRBD1
CATKLAGDYEQYF,TGTGCCACCAAACTAGCGGGAGACTACGAGCAGTACTTC,-,TRBV2,TRBJ2-7,TRBD2
CASSLTSPTYNEQFF,TGTGCCAGCAGCCTGACTAGCCCCACTTACAATGAGCAGTTCTTC,few,TRBV11-2,TRBJ2-1,TRBD2
CSASPPAETEAFF,TGCAGTGCTAGTCCTCCAGCGGAGACTGAAGCTTTCTTT,many,TRBV20-1,TRBJ1-1,-
CASSQEAAMNTEAFF,TGCGCCAGCAGCCAAGAGGCAGCCATGAACACTGAAGCTTTCTTT,few,TRBV4-3,TRBJ1-1,-
CASSFRGMNTEAFF,TGTGCCAGCAGCTTCAGGGGCATGAACACTGAAGCTTTCTTT,few,TRBV7-9,TRBJ1-1,-
CASSLALGLADTGELFF,TGCGCCAGCAGCTTGGCCCTGGGACTAGCAGACACCGGGGAGCTGTTTTTT,few,TRBV5-1,TRBJ2-2,TRBD2
CATSRDLDMRGFGTEAFF,TGTGCCACCAGCAGAGATCTAGACATGCGGGGATTTGGCACTGAAGCTTTCTTT,-,TRBV15,TRBJ1-1,-
CASSGEGNEQFF,TGTGCCAGCTCAGGGGAGGGCAATGAGCAGTTCTTC,few,TRBV18,TRBJ2-1,TRBD2
CSALFAGGPEAFF,TGCAGTGCCCTATTTGCCGGGGGGCCTGAAGCTTTCTTT,few,TRBV20-1,TRBJ1-1,-
CSAFAGDEKLLF,TGCAGTGCCTTCGCAGGGGATGAAAAACTGCTTTTT,-,TRBV20-1,TRBJ1-4,-
CASSSTKNIQYF,TGTGCCAGCAGCTCTACCAAAAACATTCAGTACTTC,few,TRBV7-2,TRBJ2-4,-
CASRRTDYGYTF,TGTGCCAGCAGGAGGACAGACTATGGCTACACCTTC,few,TRBV6-1,TRBJ1-2,-
CASSLPRSTIYF,TGTGCCAGCAGCTTACCCAGAAGCACCATATATTTT,few,TRBV11-2,TRBJ1-3,-
CASRRQGGEQFF,TGTGCCAGCCGAAGACAGGGCGGTGAGCAGTTCTTC,few,TRBV6-1,TRBJ2-1,TRBD1
CASSEALRSGEGYTF,TGTGCCAGCAGTGAAGCCCTACGATCAGGGGAAGGCTACACCTTC,-,TRBV2,TRBJ1-2,-
CASSQTSALSYNEQFF,TGTGCCAGCAGCCAAACATCTGCGTTGTCCTACAATGAGCAGTTCTTC,few,TRBV3-1,TRBJ2-1,-
CSAVFTDTQYF,TGCAGTGCCGTATTCACAGATACGCAGTATTTT,few,TRBV20-1,TRBJ2-3,-
CSARDPSSSSYEQYF,TGCAGTGCTAGAGATCCTAGCTCCAGCTCCTACGAGCAGTACTTC,few,TRBV20-1,TRBJ2-7,-
CSATLVDEQFF,TGCAGTGCCACACTAGTGGATGAGCAGTTCTTC,-,TRBV20-1,TRBJ2-1,-
CSITVASGNTIYF,TGCAGCATTACAGTGGCCTCTGGAAACACCATATATTTT,-,TRBV29-1,TRBJ1-3,-
CASSSRQGGQPQHF,TGCGCCAGCAGCTCACGACAGGGAGGTCAGCCCCAGCATTTT,-,TRBV5-1,TRBJ1-5,TRBD1
CSAVRDQVYEQYF,TGCAGTGCTGTCCGGGACCAGGTCTACGAGCAGTACTTC,few,TRBV20-1,TRBJ2-7,-
CASSQGQQAKNIQYF,TGTGCCAGCAGCCAGGGACAACAAGCCAAAAACATTCAGTACTTC,-,TRBV9,TRBJ2-4,-
CSARDPRPGNTIYF,TGCAGTGCTAGAGACCCCCGGCCAGGAAACACCATATATTTT,-,TRBV20-1,TRBJ1-3,-
CASSLVETTPYNEQFF,TGTGCCAGCAGCTTAGTCGAGACTACGCCCTACAATGAGCAGTTCTTC,-,TRBV7-2,TRBJ2-1,-
CASSESVASYGKLFF,TGTGCCAGCAGTGAGTCGGTCGCGTCCTACGGAAAACTGTTTTTT,-,TRBV2,TRBJ1-4,-
CSAINHDEQFF,TGCAGTGCCATTAATCACGATGAGCAGTTCTTC,-,TRBV20-1,TRBJ2-1,-
CASTGRDRDTIYF,TGTGCCAGCACAGGCAGGGATAGAGACACCATATATTTT,-,TRBV7-9,TRBJ1-3,-
CASSVYPGGASNQPQHF,TGTGCCAGTAGTGTATACCCAGGGGGAGCGAGCAATCAGCCCCAGCATTTT,-,TRBV19,TRBJ1-5,TRBD1
CASSLVDSSNF,TGTGCCAGCAGCTTAGTGGACTCGTCGAACTTC,few,TRBV11-2,TRBJ1-2,-
CATSRPGSEKLFF,TGTGCCACCAGCAGACCCGGTAGTGAAAAACTGTTTTTT,few,TRBV15,TRBJ1-4,-
CASSPAGGQPQHF,TGTGCCAGCAGTCCTGCCGGGGGGCAGCCCCAGCATTTT,few,TRBV27,TRBJ1-5,-
CASSPTGSGRELFF,TGTGCCAGCAGCCCCACAGGGTCCGGTAGGGAGCTGTTTTTT,-,TRBV7-3,TRBJ2-2,-
CASSLGPSRGYTF,TGTGCCAGCAGCTTAGGTCCTTCGCGTGGCTACACCTTC,-,TRBV11-3,TRBJ1-2,-
CASSYSGQSYGYTF,TGTGCCAGCAGCTACTCGGGACAGTCTTATGGCTACACCTTC,-,TRBV7-9,TRBJ1-2,TRBD1
CASRTGTDYGYTF,TGTGCCAGCAGAACAGGGACTGACTATGGCTACACCTTC,few,TRBV2,TRBJ1-2,-
CSITSGGTDTQYF,TGCAGTATTACTAGCGGGGGGACAGATACGCAGTATTTT,-,TRBV20-1,TRBJ2-3,TRBD2
CASSQRTPGPNYGYTF,TGTGCCAGCAGCCAACGAACCCCGGGACCAAACTATGGCTACACCTTC,-,TRBV3-1,TRBJ1-2,-